This T cell receptor (beta chain) was captured by sequencing in a study of Ad26.COV2.S vaccination and SARS-CoV-2 variants. Study overall: This donor came from the COV1001 trial of Ad26.COV2.S.

Sequenced by immunoSEQ multiplex PCR; TCRdb stores in-frame clones only, minus some. The data hold about 380,000 clones, with roughly 85% observed a single time. This clone was picked up a small number of times. CDR3 size: 17 residues. Germline V gene data show CDR1 as PRHDT and CDR2 as FYEKMQ (reference sequence). The V gene lost 5 bases and the J gene lost 4 bases, with 24 bases spanning the gap. The treatment was: some 19 received Ad26.COV2.S at low or high dose, single or two shots; about 5 received placebo; per-sample allocation not given. Sampling occurred on day 63 after the first vaccine or placebo injection. Adults aged 18-55 years in Boston included the donor.

The receptor was isolated from a person aged 18-65 years who received the Ad26.COV2.S COVID-19 vaccine or a placebo. This chain connects TRBV13 to TRBJ2-7; D tentatively reads TRBD1 or TRBD2 (7 bases each). This sample comprised peripheral blood, obtained in a trial of Ad26.COV2.S vaccine versus placebo. CDR3 sequence (DNA): TGTGCCAGCAGCGCGGCCCCGGGGGAGGGGGCTCAGTACGAGCAGTACTTC. Translation: CASSAAPGEGAQYEQYF.